Here is one T cell receptor beta chain with its context. These data are taken from a study of T-cell reconstitution after alpha-beta-depleted transplantation in children. This sample's TCRbeta library carried unique molecular identifier barcodes. TCRdb processed the PCR reads anew with MiXCR; each CDR3 protein has one entry. There are about 640,000 distinct CDR3 sequences in the sample; approximately 15% occur only once, and approximately 1% lies in the top ten. Germline loops: CDR1 DFQATT, CDR2 SNEGSKA (reference sequence). The CDR3 runs 13 residues. This receptor was obtained from a human donor who donated a stem cell graft to a child with acute myeloid leukemia. This chain links TRBV20-1 with TRBJ1-1; weak D call: TRBD1 (5 bases). The specimen was PBMCs from the stem cell graft donor, collected from the stem cell graft. The CDR3 sequence is CRAGRQPNTEAFF. The DNA for the CDR3 is TGCCGGGCAGGTCGACAGCCGAACACTGAAGCTTTCTTT.